This TCR beta chain was recovered during a study of cytomegalovirus exposure and HLA in healthy donors. The study's findings and limits: Rare TCR sequences predominated, though certain public TCRs were found in many donors. Most of the TCR beta V segments (in an earlier analysis) were productive either about 87% or about 30% of the time. Most subjects' HLA-A and HLA-B alleles were reportedly predicted from TCR beta sequences.

On this clone: No antigen is known for it.

Primers: 60 Vbeta forward and 13 Jbeta reverse. The table came from immunoSEQ multiplex PCR; TCRdb's copy has only in-frame clones and leaves some out. Its table lists approximately 190,000 clones. Germline values: CDR1 SGDLS, CDR2 YYNGEE. Trimming cost V 3 bases and J 6 bases, with 16 bases left between them. The CDR3 is 15 amino acids. Sequenced input: PBMCs. The V call is TRBV9, the J call TRBJ1-5, with D possibly being TRBD1 (6 bases). The sequence derives from a man younger than 45 in good health and CMV-seronegative. This CDR3 reads CASSGGRGGTQPQHF. DNA of the CDR3: TGTGCCAGCAGCGGAGGCAGGGGAGGGACTCAGCCCCAGCATTTT.